This T cell receptor (beta chain) was captured by sequencing in a study of OX40 agonist ivuxolimab in advanced cancers. Study context: Every 2 weeks, patients received ivuxolimab intravenously, dosed at 0.01 to 10 mg/kg. Among those treated, three patients had partial responses, one with hepatocellular carcinoma and two with cutaneous melanoma.

Germline CDR1 MGHDK, CDR2 SYGVNS. Trimming removed 5 bases at V and 5 bases at J, with 6 bases between. CDR3 length: 11 amino acids. Study results and limitations: The study observed clonal expansion of CD4+ and CD8+ blood T cells by week 6 at 0.1 to 3.0 mg/kg. On average, CD8+ T cells had more expanded clones than CD4+.

As to this clone: Its antigen remains unidentified.

TCRdb keeps only in-frame clones here, not all; method: immunoSEQ multiplex PCR. The sample lists just under 65,000 clones, 91% seen once, with 4.5% to 5.5% in the top ten. The sample consisted of CD4+ or CD8+ T cells sorted from blood, taken in a trial of the OX40 agonist ivuxolimab. The receptor comes from an adult with an advanced solid tumor such as melanoma, head and neck, liver or kidney cancer. The genes are TRBV25-1 and TRBJ2-5, with D unresolved. The CDR3 coding sequence is TGTGCCAGCAGTAGCTGGGAGACCCAGTACTTC. The encoded protein is CASSSWETQYF.